This T cell receptor beta chain originates from a study of shared clonotypes between healthy human individuals. About this clone: The antigen is not known.

TCRdb's copy holds only in-frame clones and misses some; the assay was immunoSEQ multiplex PCR. Here the sample spans some 2,000,000 clones, roughly 94% being singletons. Terminally differentiated effector memory CD45RA+ cells were excluded from the naive CD8 cells, which were CD45RO-negative and positively selected for CCR7. All donors qualified as healthy HIV-negative adults and had experienced no recent acute infections or vaccinations. The length of the CDR3 is 12 residues. Germline V gene data show CDR1 as LGHNT and CDR2 as FRNRAP. Deletions cut 0 bases from V and 8 bases from J, with 5 bases between. Overall study findings and caveats: Non-shared clonotypes had lower generation probabilities than clonotypes shared by all four sorted-subset donors. Larger richness was generally estimated for naive than memory subsets.

Sequencing was performed on naive CD8+ T cells sorted from blood. The TCR was taken from a young man in good health. The chain links TRBV12-5 to TRBJ2-1, with D possibly being TRBD1 (5 bases). CDR3 amino acids: CASGLVQDEQFF. CDR3 nucleotides: TGTGCTAGTGGTTTGGTACAGGATGAGCAGTTCTTC.